The 20 T cell receptor beta chains below come from one sample, sequenced in a study of blood T cell repertoires in COVID-19. Sequencing was performed with immunoSEQ multiplex PCR; in TCRdb, only in-frame clones are kept and a portion is missing. The table shows 25,000 to 35,000 clones, with approximately 92% occurring only once. Sequencing used peripheral blood. These receptors came from a man at least 80 years old with acute or convalescent COVID-19.

The rearrangement joins TRBV2 to TRBJ2-1, with 11 bases identical to TRBD2. CDR1 and CDR2 from the germline V gene are SNHLY and FYNNEI. This CDR3 has 15 residues. Unmatched junction bases numbered 12, after V lost 11 bases and J lost 6 bases. The CDR3 reads CASSPTSGGPNEQFF. CDR3 nucleotide sequence: TGTGCCTCCAGCCCAACTAGCGGGGGACCCAATGAGCAGTTCTTC.

This clone was recorded a few times. The chain links TRBV19 to TRBJ1-5, with 9 bases that match TRBD1. Looked up from germline, CDR1 is LNHDA and CDR2 is SQIVND (reference sequence). This CDR3 region has 13 residues. The V and J ends lost 5 bases and 5 bases, in that order; junction bases with no gene match: 1. CDR3 protein: CASSRQGDQPQHF. The CDR3 DNA follows: TGTGCCAGTAGTCGACAGGGGGATCAGCCCCAGCATTTT.

The chain employs TRBV7-2 and TRBJ1-1; D gene unclear. The ends were cut back, 7 bases at V and 4 bases at J, with 16 bases in the middle. Germline values: CDR1 SGHTA, CDR2 FQGNSA. The CDR3 runs to 14 residues. The CDR3 region is CASTPQRGSTEAFF. DNA for the CDR3: TGTGCCAGCACCCCCCAGCGGGGTAGCACTGAAGCTTTCTTT.

This clone was seen just once. V is TRBV3-1 (or the pseudogene TRBV3-2) and J is TRBJ2-2, with 12 positions matching TRBD2. Germline values: CDR1 LGHDT, CDR2 YNNKEL (reference sequence). The CDR3 extends over 16 amino acids. Trimming took 4 bases from V and 4 from J; bases not matched to a gene: 4. The DNA for the CDR3 is TGTGCCAGCAGCCGTGAGACTAGCGGGGGCACCGGGGAGCTGTTTTTT. It translates to CASSRETSGGTGELFF.

The chain employs TRBV4-2 and TRBJ1-4, with D unclear. CDR3 length equals 19 residues. The V gene's germline CDR1 is LGHNA and CDR2 YNFKEQ. V lost 0 bases, J lost 1 base, and 18 bases lay in between. The CDR3 DNA is TGTGCCAGCAGCCAAGATGGCCCTGGGTGGGGAGGAACTAATGAAAAACTGTTTTTT. Its translation is CASSQDGPGWGGTNEKLFF.

CDR3 nucleotide sequence: TGTGCCAGCAGTTTGGACAGCCGTAATGAAAAACTGTTTTTT. It is translated as CASSLDSRNEKLFF. This chain uses TRBV6-5 with TRBJ1-4; possibly TRBD1 for D (6 bases). Trimming removed 4 bases from V and 4 bases from J, with 10 bases in between. Germline CDR1 reads MNHEY; CDR2 reads SVGAGI. The CDR3 has 14 residues.

The chain joins TRBV7-9 to TRBJ1-6, with 8 nucleotides matching TRBD1. This CDR3 is built from 14 residues. Germline CDR1 reads SEHNR; CDR2 reads FQNEAQ (reference sequence). V was pared by 5 bases and J by 9 bases, with 6 bases of the junction left unmatched. The DNA of the CDR3 is TGTGCCAGCAGCGTGGACAGGGTAGCTTCACCCCTCCACTTT. Translated: CASSVDRVASPLHF.

The genes are TRBV6-1 and TRBJ2-3; 7 bases map to TRBD2. Losses at the gene ends were 2 bases for V and 14 bases for J; bases not matched to a gene: 10. The V gene's germline CDR1 is MNHNS and CDR2 SASEGT. The CDR3 spans 13 residues. The CDR3 coding sequence is TGTGCCAGCAGTGAAAATCTCGGGTTAGCGGGGTATTTT. This sequence encodes CASSENLGLAGYF.

This clone was seen a handful of times. For the CDR3, the DNA is TGTGCCAGCAGCTTTGACGGGGAATACTATGGCTACACCTTC. It yields the protein CASSFDGEYYGYTF. The V call is TRBV7-9, the J call TRBJ1-2; no reliable D call. Germline CDR1 SEHNR, CDR2 FQNEAQ (reference sequence). Between the trimmed V and J ends, which lost 3 bases and 3 bases, there was a span of 11 bases. The length of the CDR3 is 14 residues.

V is TRBV5-1 and J is TRBJ1-3; 8 positions match TRBD1. CDR1 and CDR2 from the germline V gene are SGHRS and YFSETQ. The CDR3 consists of 15 residues. V gave up 4 bases and J gave up 16 bases; unmatched junction bases: 19. The CDR3 reads CASSPTTDRVWPPYF. In DNA form, the CDR3 reads TGCGCCAGCAGCCCTACGACGGACAGGGTCTGGCCCCCTTATTTT.

The chain couples TRBV28 to TRBJ2-2; 7 bases align to TRBD1. The germline V gene encodes CDR1 MDHEN and CDR2 SYDVKM. The ends lost 6 bases at V and 1 base at J; junction bases unmatched: 11. This CDR3 comprises 17 residues. CDR3 loop: CASRQEGGGGNTGELFF. DNA for the CDR3: TGTGCCAGCAGGCAGGAAGGGGGCGGCGGGAACACCGGGGAGCTGTTTTTT.

The chain is built from TRBV9 and TRBJ1-5; TRBD1 matches at 8 bases. Germline V gives CDR1 SGDLS, CDR2 YYNGEE. The CDR3 runs to 15 residues. Losses at the gene ends were 0 bases for V and 7 bases for J; bases not matched to a gene: 6. The CDR3 here is CASSVDQGAGQPQHF. The CDR3 bases are TGTGCCAGCAGCGTAGATCAGGGGGCAGGACAGCCCCAGCATTTT.

This clone appeared once. Other DNA variants within this sample encode the same CDR3. The chain has TRBV19 and TRBJ1-6; 10 bases are a match to TRBD1. Germline V gives CDR1 LNHDA, CDR2 SQIVND (reference sequence). With V trimmed by 9 bases and J by 6 bases, 2 bases remained unmatched. This CDR3 has 13 amino acids. The CDR3 nucleotides read TGTGCCAGCCGGGACAGGGGTAATTCACCCCTCCACTTT. Protein: CASRDRGNSPLHF.

The chain recombines TRBV29-1 with TRBJ2-1; a weak D match, TRBD1 (6 bases). Trimming removed 7 bases from V and 10 bases from J, with 14 bases in between. Germline CDR1 and CDR2: SQVTM and ANQGSEA. This CDR3 is 11 amino acids long. CDR3 amino acids: CSGKTGQEQFF. CDR3 DNA: TGCAGCGGGAAGACAGGCCAGGAGCAGTTCTTC.

This sequence joins TRBV5-1 and TRBJ2-5; 7 bases align to TRBD2. Germline V gives CDR1 SGHRS, CDR2 YFSETQ. The CDR3 runs 15 residues. V gave up 2 bases and J gave up 3 bases; unmatched junction bases: 7. The CDR3 DNA sequence: TGCGCCAGCAGCTTAACGGGACGGGGGGAAGAGACCCAGTACTTC. Protein: CASSLTGRGEETQYF.

V usage is TRBV2 and J usage is TRBJ2-2; the D gene is possibly TRBD2 (6 bases). The germline CDR1 and CDR2 sequences are SNHLY and FYNNEI. This CDR3 comprises 15 residues. V was trimmed by 7 bases and J by 4 bases, leaving 16 bases between them. CDR3 protein: CASIAGQGGTGELFF. The CDR3, as DNA: TGTGCCAGCATCGCGGGGCAGGGAGGCACCGGGGAGCTGTTTTTT.

This rearrangement joins TRBV10-3 to TRBJ2-7; 11 nucleotides line up with TRBD2. Germline assignment: CDR1 ENHRY and CDR2 SYGVKD. The trim removed 9 bases at V and 5 bases at J, leaving 6 bases unmatched. This CDR3 region has 13 residues. CDR3 DNA sequence: TGTGCCATAAGACTAGCGGGGACGAACGAGCAGTACTTC. Translating it yields CAIRLAGTNEQYF.

The chain links TRBV11-2 to TRBJ2-3; 12 positions match TRBD1. Germline assignment: CDR1 SGHAT and CDR2 FQNNGV. V trimming: 3 bases; J trimming: 1 base; junction bases outside the gene matches: 2. This CDR3 is 16 amino acids long. Here the CDR3 DNA reads TGTGCCAGCAGCTTGGGGGACAGGGGGCGCACAGATACGCAGTATTTT. It codes for CASSLGDRGRTDTQYF.

This chain links TRBV19 with TRBJ1-2, with D unresolved. This CDR3 contains 12 residues. The germline V and J ends were trimmed by 0 bases and 8 bases, with 7 bases remaining between them. CDR1 and CDR2 (germline): LNHDA, SQIVND (reference sequence). Written as DNA, the CDR3 is TGTGCCAGTAGTATAGATGATGGCGGCTACACCTTC. It codes for CASSIDDGGYTF.

The V and J genes are TRBV6-5 and TRBJ2-7, with D possibly being TRBD1 (6 bases). Germline V CDR1 and CDR2: MNHEY, SVGAGI. The CDR3 extends over 14 amino acids. Trimming cost V 7 bases and J 0 bases, with 13 bases left between them. The CDR3 bases are TGTGCCAGCACCGGACAGCTGATCTCCTACGAGCAGTACTTC. It encodes CASTGQLISYEQYF.